There are a few counts of the clone carrying this T cell receptor beta chain. Its antigen is not known. The sample providers were healthy Caucasian people from Russia, aged about 6 to 95. This entry is derived from a study of blood T cells in healthy people across ages. General observations from the study: For the donors, CMV status was unknown and possibly confounded expanded clonotype changes. Age showed a roughly linear inverse relationship with TCR beta diversity per million T cells. There were more naive CD4+ cells and higher diversity in long-lived donors than in aged donors.

Germline lookup yields CDR1 SGHAT and CDR2 FQNNGV. V dropped 5 bases and J dropped 7; count of bases not matched to a gene: 8. The CDR3 totals 15 residues. With a J-beta primer mix and a sample-barcoded 5' primer, a second PCR ran about 6 to 11 cycles. TCRdb called the 5' RACE reads again in MiXCR, with one record for every CDR3 protein. The sample records approximately 1.5 million distinct CDR3 sequences, around 40% being singletons. Specimen: blood. This chain links TRBV11-2 with TRBJ1-2; TRBD1 matches at 12 bases. The TCR sequence derives from a woman aged 18 to 35 in good health. The CDR3 protein is CASSVSGQGASGYTF. The CDR3 nucleotides read TGTGCCAGCAGCGTCTCGGGACAGGGGGCGAGTGGCTACACCTTC.